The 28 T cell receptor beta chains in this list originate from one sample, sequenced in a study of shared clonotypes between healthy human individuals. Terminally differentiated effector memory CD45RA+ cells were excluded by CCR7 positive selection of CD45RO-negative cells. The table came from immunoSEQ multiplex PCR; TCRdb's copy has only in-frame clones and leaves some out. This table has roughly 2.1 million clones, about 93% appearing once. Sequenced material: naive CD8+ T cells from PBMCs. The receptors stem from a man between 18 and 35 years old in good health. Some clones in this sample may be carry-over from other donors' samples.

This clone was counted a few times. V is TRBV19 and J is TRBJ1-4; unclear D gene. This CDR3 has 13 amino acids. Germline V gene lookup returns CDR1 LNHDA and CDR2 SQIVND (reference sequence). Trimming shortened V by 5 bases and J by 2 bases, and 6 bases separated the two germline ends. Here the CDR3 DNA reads TGTGCCAGTAGTGGTCGGACTAATGAAAAACTGTTTTTT. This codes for CASSGRTNEKLFF.

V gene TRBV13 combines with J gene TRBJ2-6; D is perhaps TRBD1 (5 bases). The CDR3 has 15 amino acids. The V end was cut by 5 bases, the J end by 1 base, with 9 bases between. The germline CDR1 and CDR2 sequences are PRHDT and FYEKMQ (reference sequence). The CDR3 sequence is CASSIRASGANVLTF. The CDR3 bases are TGTGCCAGCAGCATCAGGGCTTCTGGGGCCAACGTCCTGACTTTC.

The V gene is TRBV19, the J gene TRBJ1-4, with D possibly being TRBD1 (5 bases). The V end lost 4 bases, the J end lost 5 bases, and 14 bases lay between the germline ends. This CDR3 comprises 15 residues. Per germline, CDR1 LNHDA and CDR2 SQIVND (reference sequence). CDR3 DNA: TGTGCCAGTAGTACAGGGCCCTACAAAAATGAAAAACTGTTTTTT. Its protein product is CASSTGPYKNEKLFF.

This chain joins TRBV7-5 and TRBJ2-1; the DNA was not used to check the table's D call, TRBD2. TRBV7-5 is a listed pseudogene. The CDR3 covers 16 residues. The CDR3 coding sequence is TGTGCCAGAAGCTTCGAAAGGACTAGCGACTACAATGAGCAGTTCTTC. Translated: CARSFERTSDYNEQFF.

This CDR3 is CATSRVTSGSYEQFF. The CDR3 DNA sequence: TGTGCCACCAGCAGAGTAACTAGCGGGAGTTATGAGCAGTTCTTC. The rearrangement links TRBV15 to TRBJ2-1, with 11 bases aligning to TRBD2. This CDR3 has 15 residues. Losses at the gene ends were 1 base for V and 8 bases for J; bases not matched to a gene: 4. CDR1 is LNHNV and CDR2 is YYDKDF in the germline V gene (reference sequence).

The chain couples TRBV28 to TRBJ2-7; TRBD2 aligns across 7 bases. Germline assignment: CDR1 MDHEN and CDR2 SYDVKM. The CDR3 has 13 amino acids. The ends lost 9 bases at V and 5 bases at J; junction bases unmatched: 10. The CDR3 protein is CASLKRGGNEQYF. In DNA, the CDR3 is TGTGCCAGTTTAAAGCGGGGAGGAAACGAGCAGTACTTC.

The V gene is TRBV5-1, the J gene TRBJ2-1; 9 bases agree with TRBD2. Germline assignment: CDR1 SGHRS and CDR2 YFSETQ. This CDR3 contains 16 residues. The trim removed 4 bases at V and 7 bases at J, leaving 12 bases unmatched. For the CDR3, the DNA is TGCGCCAGCAGCCCGGGGGGAGCGGGAGGTTTAAATGAGCAGTTCTTC. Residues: CASSPGGAGGLNEQFF.

The CDR3 protein is CASSQESLGVMYNEQFF. CDR3 nucleotides: TGCGCCAGCAGCCAAGAGTCCCTTGGGGTGATGTACAATGAGCAGTTCTTC. The V call is TRBV4-3, the J call TRBJ2-1; D not certain. Germline CDR1 LGHNA, CDR2 YSLEER. The CDR3 consists of 17 residues. Trimming removed 0 bases at V and 4 bases at J, with 16 bases between.

CDR3 residues: CASSESDRGQTPGELFF. The CDR3 nucleotides read TGCGCCAGCAGTGAGTCCGACAGGGGGCAAACGCCCGGGGAGCTGTTTTTT. This rearrangement joins TRBV10-1 to TRBJ2-2, with 10 positions matching TRBD1. CDR1 and CDR2 from the germline V gene are WNHNN and SYGVQD (reference sequence). Trimming cost V 0 bases and J 6 bases; bases outside gene matches: 7. The CDR3 sequence is 17 residues long.

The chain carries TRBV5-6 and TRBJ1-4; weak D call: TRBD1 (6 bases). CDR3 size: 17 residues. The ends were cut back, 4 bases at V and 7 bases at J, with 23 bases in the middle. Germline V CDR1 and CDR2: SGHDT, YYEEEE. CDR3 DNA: TGTGCCAGCAGCCTTAAGGGGGTCGTGGAGGGTTCTGAAAAACTGTTTTTT. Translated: CASSLKGVVEGSEKLFF.

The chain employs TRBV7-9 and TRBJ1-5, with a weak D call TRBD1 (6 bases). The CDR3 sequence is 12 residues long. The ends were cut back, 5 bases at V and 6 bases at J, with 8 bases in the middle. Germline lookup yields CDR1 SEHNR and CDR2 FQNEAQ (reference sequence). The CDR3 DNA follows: TGTGCCAGCAGCCGAGGGGGTCAGCCCCAGCATTTT. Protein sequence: CASSRGGQPQHF. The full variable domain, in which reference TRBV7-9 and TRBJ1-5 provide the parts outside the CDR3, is DTGVSQNPRHKITKRGQNVTFRCDPISEHNRLYWYRQTLGQGPEFLTYFQNEAQLEKSRLLSDRFSAERPKGSFSTLEIQRTEQGDSAMYLCASSRGGQPQHFGDGTRLSIL.

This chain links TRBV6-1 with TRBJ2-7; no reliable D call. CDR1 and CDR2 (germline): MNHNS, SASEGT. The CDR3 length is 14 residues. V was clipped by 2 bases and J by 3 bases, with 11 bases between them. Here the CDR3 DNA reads TGTGCCAGCAGTGAACGCGAGAAGGTCTACGAGCAGTACTTC. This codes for CASSEREKVYEQYF.

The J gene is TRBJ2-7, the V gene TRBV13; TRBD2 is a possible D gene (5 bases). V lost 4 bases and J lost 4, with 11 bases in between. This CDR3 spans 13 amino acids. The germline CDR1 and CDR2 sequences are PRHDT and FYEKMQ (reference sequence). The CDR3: CASSSIGSYEQYF. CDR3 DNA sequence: TGTGCCAGCAGCTCTATAGGGAGTTACGAGCAGTACTTC.

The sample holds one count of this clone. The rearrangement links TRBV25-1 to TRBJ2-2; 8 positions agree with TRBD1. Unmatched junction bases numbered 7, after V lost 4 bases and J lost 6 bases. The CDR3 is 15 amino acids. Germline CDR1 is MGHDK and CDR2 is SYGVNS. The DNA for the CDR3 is TGTGCCAGCAGTGTAGGACAGGGTATTGCCGGGGAGCTGTTTTTT. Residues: CASSVGQGIAGELFF.

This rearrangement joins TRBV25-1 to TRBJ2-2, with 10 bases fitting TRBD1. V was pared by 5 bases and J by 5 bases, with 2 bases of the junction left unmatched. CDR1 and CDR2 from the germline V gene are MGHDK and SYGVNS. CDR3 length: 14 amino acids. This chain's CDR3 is CASSWTGGTGELFF. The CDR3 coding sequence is TGTGCCAGCAGTTGGACAGGGGGGACCGGGGAGCTGTTTTTT.

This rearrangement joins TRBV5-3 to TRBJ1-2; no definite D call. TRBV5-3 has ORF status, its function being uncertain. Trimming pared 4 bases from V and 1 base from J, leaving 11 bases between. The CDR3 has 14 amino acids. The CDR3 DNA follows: TGTGCCAGAAGCCGAGGACGGAATAACTATGGCTACACCTTC. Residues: CARSRGRNNYGYTF.

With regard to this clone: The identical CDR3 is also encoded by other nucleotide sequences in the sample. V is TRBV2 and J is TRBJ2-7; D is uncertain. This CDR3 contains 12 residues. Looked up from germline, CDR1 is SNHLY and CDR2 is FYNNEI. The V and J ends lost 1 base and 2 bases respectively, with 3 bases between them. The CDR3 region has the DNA TGTGCCAGCAGTGAAGGGCCCTACGAGCAGTACTTC. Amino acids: CASSEGPYEQYF.

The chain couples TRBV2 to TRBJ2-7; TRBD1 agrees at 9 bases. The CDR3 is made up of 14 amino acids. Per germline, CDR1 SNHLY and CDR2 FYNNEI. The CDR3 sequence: CANKGGQGHYEQYF. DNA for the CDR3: TGTGCAAATAAGGGAGGACAGGGGCACTACGAGCAGTACTTC. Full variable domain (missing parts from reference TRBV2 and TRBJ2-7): EPEVTQTPSHQVTQMGQEVILRCVPISNHLYFYWYRQILGQKVEFLVSFYNNEISEKSEIFDDQFSVERPDGSNFTLKIRSTKLEDSAMYFCANKGGQGHYEQYFGPGTRLTVT.

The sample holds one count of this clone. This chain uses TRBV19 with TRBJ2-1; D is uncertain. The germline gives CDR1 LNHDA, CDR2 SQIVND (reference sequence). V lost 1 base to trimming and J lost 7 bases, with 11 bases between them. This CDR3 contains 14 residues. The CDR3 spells CASSIGGPQNEQFF. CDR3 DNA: TGTGCCAGTAGTATAGGTGGACCGCAGAATGAGCAGTTCTTC. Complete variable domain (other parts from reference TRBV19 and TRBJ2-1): DGGITQSPKYLFRKEGQNVTLSCEQNLNHDAMYWYRQDPGQGLRLIYYSQIVNDFQKGDIAEGYSVSREKKESFPLTVTSAQKNPTAFYLCASSIGGPQNEQFFGPGTRLTVL.

CDR3 region: CASSHRPSGRTPHEQYF. In DNA form, the CDR3 reads TGCGCCAGCAGCCACAGACCTAGCGGGAGGACTCCCCACGAGCAGTACTTC. V and J are TRBV4-1 and TRBJ2-7; 11 positions match TRBD2. From germline, CDR1 is MGHRA and CDR2 YSYEKL. The CDR3 runs to 17 residues. V shed 3 bases, J shed 5 bases, and the junction held 12 bases outside the gene matches.

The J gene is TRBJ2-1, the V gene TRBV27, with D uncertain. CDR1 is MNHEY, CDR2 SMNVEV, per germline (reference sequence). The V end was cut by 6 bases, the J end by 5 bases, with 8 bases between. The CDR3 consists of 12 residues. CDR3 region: CASSRPDNEQFF. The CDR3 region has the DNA TGTGCCAGCAGCCGACCCGACAATGAGCAGTTCTTC.

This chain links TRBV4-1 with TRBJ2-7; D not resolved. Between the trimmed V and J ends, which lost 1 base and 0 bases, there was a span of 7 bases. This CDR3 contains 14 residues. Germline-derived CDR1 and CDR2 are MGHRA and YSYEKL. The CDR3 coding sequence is TGCGCCAGCAGCCAAGGGATAGACTCCTACGAGCAGTACTTC. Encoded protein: CASSQGIDSYEQYF.

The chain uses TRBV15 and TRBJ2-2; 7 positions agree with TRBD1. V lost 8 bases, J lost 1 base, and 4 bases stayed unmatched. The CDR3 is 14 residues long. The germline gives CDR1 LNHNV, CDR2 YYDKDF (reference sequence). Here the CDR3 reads CATSGTVNTGELFF. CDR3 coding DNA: TGTGCCACCTCCGGGACAGTGAACACCGGGGAGCTGTTTTTT.

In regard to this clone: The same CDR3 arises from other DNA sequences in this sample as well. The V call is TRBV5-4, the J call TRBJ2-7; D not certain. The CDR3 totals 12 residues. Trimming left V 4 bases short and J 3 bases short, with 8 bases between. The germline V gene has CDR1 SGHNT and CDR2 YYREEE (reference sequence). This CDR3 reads CASSPGDYEQYF. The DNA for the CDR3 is TGTGCCAGCAGCCCTGGGGACTACGAGCAGTACTTC.

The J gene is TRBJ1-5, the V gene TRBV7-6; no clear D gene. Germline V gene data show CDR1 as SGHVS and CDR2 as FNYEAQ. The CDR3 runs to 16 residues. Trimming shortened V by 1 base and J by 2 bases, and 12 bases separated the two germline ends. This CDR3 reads CASSLGYGGGNQPQHF. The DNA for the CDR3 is TGTGCCAGCAGCTTAGGATACGGCGGGGGCAATCAGCCCCAGCATTTT.

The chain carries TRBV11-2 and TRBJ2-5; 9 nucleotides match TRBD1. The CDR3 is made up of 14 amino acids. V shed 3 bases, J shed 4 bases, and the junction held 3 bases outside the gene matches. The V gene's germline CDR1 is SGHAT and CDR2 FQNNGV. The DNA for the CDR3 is TGTGCCAGCAGCTTGGACAGGGGCGGAGAGACCCAGTACTTC. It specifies CASSLDRGGETQYF.

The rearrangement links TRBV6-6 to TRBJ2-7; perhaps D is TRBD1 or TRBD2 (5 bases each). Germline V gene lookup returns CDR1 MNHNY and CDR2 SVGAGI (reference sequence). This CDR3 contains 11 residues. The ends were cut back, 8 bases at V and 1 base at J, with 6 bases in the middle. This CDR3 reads CASWGSYEQYF. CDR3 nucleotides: TGTGCCAGCTGGGGGTCCTACGAGCAGTACTTC.

Here the CDR3 reads CSAEGGARFHGYTF. Here the CDR3 DNA reads TGCAGCGCGGAAGGGGGGGCGCGTTTTCATGGCTACACCTTC. This chain uses TRBV29-1 with TRBJ1-2; D is possibly TRBD1 (6 bases). The V gene lost 7 bases and the J gene lost 6 bases, with 21 bases spanning the gap. The CDR3 sequence is 14 residues long. CDR1 SQVTM and CDR2 ANQGSEA come from the germline V gene.